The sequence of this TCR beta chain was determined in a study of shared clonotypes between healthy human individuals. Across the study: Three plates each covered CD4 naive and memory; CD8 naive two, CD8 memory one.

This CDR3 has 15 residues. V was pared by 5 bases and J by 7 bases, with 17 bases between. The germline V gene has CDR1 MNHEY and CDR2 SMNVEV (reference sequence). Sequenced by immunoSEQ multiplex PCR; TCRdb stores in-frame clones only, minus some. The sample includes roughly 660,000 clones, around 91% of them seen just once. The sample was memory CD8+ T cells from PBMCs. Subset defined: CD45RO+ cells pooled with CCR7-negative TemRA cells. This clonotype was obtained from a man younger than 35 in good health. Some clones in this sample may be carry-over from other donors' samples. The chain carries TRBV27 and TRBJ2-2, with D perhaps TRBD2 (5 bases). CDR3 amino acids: CASSPQAGRGGELFF. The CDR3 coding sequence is TGTGCCAGCAGTCCTCAGGCTGGTCGGGGCGGGGAGCTGTTTTTT.